A selection of T cell receptor beta chains follows, all from one sample in a study of graft-versus-host responses after intestinal transplantation. Measured with immunoSEQ multiplex PCR; TCRdb has only the in-frame clones, and not every one. In the table there are 80,000 to 95,000 clones, over 80% of which are singletons. These receptors' antigens are unknown. The source was unstimulated CD8+ T cells sorted from spleen or lymph node cells, collected before intestinal transplant. These receptors were collected from a human donor who received an intestinal transplant. The CDR3 runs from the conserved cysteine through the conserved F or W. Each record gives: CDR3 protein, CDR3 DNA, J gene, D gene, clone size, V gene. A D gene is named only where the DNA matches it firmly. Only part of the rows carry a size: once, few, many, or a class if the clone is expanded.

cdr3_aa: CASSPGLPDPYEQYF
cdr3_nt: TGCGCCAGCAGCCCCGGACTACCAGACCCTTACGAGCAGTACTTC
j_call: TRBJ2-7
d_call: .
clone_size: .
v_call: TRBV5-1

cdr3_aa: CSLELFYNEQFF
cdr3_nt: TGCAGCCTCGAATTATTCTACAATGAGCAGTTCTTC
j_call: TRBJ2-1
d_call: .
clone_size: .
v_call: TRBV29-1

cdr3_aa: CASQSTSTDTQYF
cdr3_nt: TGTGCCAGCCAATCCACTAGCACAGATACGCAGTATTTT
j_call: TRBJ2-3
d_call: .
clone_size: .
v_call: TRBV9

cdr3_aa: CASSLGTGDGYTF
cdr3_nt: TGCGCCAGCAGCCTCGGGACAGGGGACGGCTACACCTTC
j_call: TRBJ1-2
d_call: TRBD1
clone_size: few
v_call: TRBV4-1

cdr3_aa: CASSLASDLNYGYTF
cdr3_nt: TGTGCCAGCAGCTTGGCCTCGGACCTTAACTATGGCTACACCTTC
j_call: TRBJ1-2
d_call: .
clone_size: once
v_call: TRBV5-4

cdr3_aa: CASTSGTSGFNEQFF
cdr3_nt: TGTGCCAGCACCTCCGGGACTAGCGGTTTCAATGAGCAGTTCTTC
j_call: TRBJ2-1
d_call: TRBD2
clone_size: once
v_call: TRBV27

cdr3_aa: CASSVGARQYF
cdr3_nt: TGTGCCAGCAGTGTTGGAGCTAGGCAGTACTTC
j_call: TRBJ2-7
d_call: .
clone_size: .
v_call: TRBV2

cdr3_aa: CASSEAYPGTSESDTQYF
cdr3_nt: TGTGCCAGCAGTGAAGCTTACCCCGGGACTAGCGAATCAGATACGCAGTATTTT
j_call: TRBJ2-3
d_call: TRBD2
clone_size: once
v_call: TRBV2

cdr3_aa: CASSDELAYEQYF
cdr3_nt: TGCGCCAGCAGTGATGAACTAGCGTACGAGCAGTACTTC
j_call: TRBJ2-7
d_call: TRBD2
clone_size: .
v_call: TRBV10-2

cdr3_aa: CSADNLNYGYTF
cdr3_nt: TGCAGCGCCGACAACCTTAACTATGGCTACACCTTC
j_call: TRBJ1-2
d_call: .
clone_size: .
v_call: TRBV29-1

cdr3_aa: CASTPWVGTEAFF
cdr3_nt: TGTGCCAGCACCCCTTGGGTCGGTACTGAAGCTTTCTTT
j_call: TRBJ1-1
d_call: .
clone_size: few
v_call: TRBV2

cdr3_aa: CASSETIETGDYGYTF
cdr3_nt: TGTGCCAGCAGCGAGACCATTGAGACTGGCGACTATGGCTACACCTTC
j_call: TRBJ1-2
d_call: .
clone_size: .
v_call: TRBV9

cdr3_aa: CASSLDSTFSSYNEQFF
cdr3_nt: TGTGCCAGCAGCTTGGACAGCACCTTTTCCTCCTACAATGAGCAGTTCTTC
j_call: TRBJ2-1
d_call: .
clone_size: once
v_call: TRBV7-2

cdr3_aa: CASSPPGTPHVLGQHTDTQYF
cdr3_nt: TGTGCCAGCTCACCGCCCGGGACACCTCATGTGCTAGGGCAGCACACAGATACGCAGTATTTT
j_call: TRBJ2-3
d_call: .
clone_size: .
v_call: TRBV18

cdr3_aa: CASSTTSGDNEQFF
cdr3_nt: TGTGCCAGCAGCACAACTAGCGGAGACAATGAGCAGTTCTTC
j_call: TRBJ2-1
d_call: TRBD2
clone_size: .
v_call: TRBV7-9

cdr3_aa: CASSLDTGREQYF
cdr3_nt: TGTGCCAGCAGCTTAGATACAGGCCGAGAGCAGTACTTC
j_call: TRBJ2-7
d_call: .
clone_size: .
v_call: TRBV7-9

cdr3_aa: CASKIKLETHGTQYF
cdr3_nt: TGTGCCAGCAAGATCAAATTAGAGACCCACGGCACCCAGTACTTC
j_call: TRBJ2-5
d_call: .
clone_size: .
v_call: TRBV6-6

cdr3_aa: CASSQDSLNEQFF
cdr3_nt: TGTGCCAGCAGCCAGGACTCGCTCAATGAGCAGTTCTTC
j_call: TRBJ2-1
d_call: .
clone_size: .
v_call: TRBV11-1

cdr3_aa: CASNLEEGTAEAFF
cdr3_nt: TGTGCCAGCAACCTTGAGGAGGGGACAGCTGAAGCTTTCTTT
j_call: TRBJ1-1
d_call: TRBD1
clone_size: .
v_call: TRBV28

cdr3_aa: CASSQGDTAEAFF
cdr3_nt: TGTGCCAGCAGCCAAGGGGATACGGCTGAAGCTTTCTTT
j_call: TRBJ1-1
d_call: .
clone_size: .
v_call: TRBV7-6

cdr3_aa: CASSRQRGAQETQYF
cdr3_nt: TGTGCCAGCAGCAGACAGCGGGGGGCACAAGAGACCCAGTACTTC
j_call: TRBJ2-5
d_call: TRBD2
clone_size: .
v_call: TRBV13

cdr3_aa: CASSFGTLNTEAFF
cdr3_nt: TGTGCCAGTAGTTTTGGTACACTGAACACTGAAGCTTTCTTT
j_call: TRBJ1-1
d_call: .
clone_size: .
v_call: TRBV19

cdr3_aa: CASSQVVQGGDTEAFF
cdr3_nt: TGCGCCAGCAGCCAAGTGGTGCAGGGCGGGGACACTGAAGCTTTCTTT
j_call: TRBJ1-1
d_call: .
clone_size: .
v_call: TRBV4-1

cdr3_aa: CASSDPTGLSTEAFF
cdr3_nt: TGTGCCAGCAGTGACCCGACAGGGTTGAGCACTGAAGCTTTCTTT
j_call: TRBJ1-1
d_call: TRBD1
clone_size: .
v_call: TRBV6-6

cdr3_aa: CASSPPGRGRAQETQYF
cdr3_nt: TGTGCCAGCAGCCCCCCAGGCCGGGGCAGGGCCCAAGAGACCCAGTACTTC
j_call: TRBJ2-5
d_call: .
clone_size: .
v_call: TRBV28